The 6 T cell receptor beta chains in this list originate from one sample, sequenced in a study of T cell responses to AZD1222 COVID-19 vaccine. Assay used: immunoSEQ multiplex PCR; TCRdb lists only in-frame clones, some missing. The table has about 80,000 clones, under 95% seen once. The input for sequencing was peripheral blood, taken 28 days after the second AZD1222 dose. The receptors were gathered from an adult who received the AZD1222 COVID-19 vaccine.

The chain links TRBV5-4 to TRBJ2-5, with a possible D match to TRBD1 (5 bases). The CDR3 sequence is 12 residues long. The ends were cut back, 4 bases at V and 2 bases at J, with 6 bases in the middle. The germline gives CDR1 SGHNT, CDR2 YYREEE (reference sequence). The DNA of the CDR3 is TGTGCCAGCAGCGACAGACAAGAGACCCAGTACTTC. It is translated as CASSDRQETQYF. The full variable domain, with the rest looked up from reference TRBV5-4 and TRBJ2-5, is ETGVTQSPTHLIKTRGQQVTLRCSSQSGHNTVSWYQQALGQGPQFIFQYYREEENGRGNFPPRFSGLQFPNYSSELNVNALELDDSALYLCASSDRQETQYFGPGTRLLVL.

This rearrangement joins TRBV3-1 (or the pseudogene TRBV3-2) to TRBJ2-1; 12 positions match TRBD1. With V trimmed by 3 bases and J by 9 bases, 9 bases remained unmatched. CDR3 size: 16 residues. CDR1 and CDR2 (germline): LGHDT, YNNKEL (reference sequence). The CDR3 reads CASSQPRGQGAGEQFF. The CDR3 nucleotides are TGTGCCAGCAGCCAGCCGAGGGGACAGGGGGCTGGTGAGCAGTTCTTC.

This clone was found once. This chain connects TRBV7-2 to TRBJ2-1; D call uncertain. V was clipped by 2 bases and J by 9 bases, with 8 bases between them. CDR3 length equals 12 residues. CDR1 and CDR2 from the germline V gene are SGHTA and FQGNSA. CDR3 sequence (DNA): TGTGCCAGCAGCTTATTCGCTTTTGAGCAGTTCTTC. This gives the protein CASSLFAFEQFF. Filled out from reference TRBV7-2 and TRBJ2-1, the complete variable domain reads GAGVSQSPSNKVTEKGKDVELRCDPISGHTALYWYRQSLGQGLEFLIYFQGNSAPDKSGLPSDRFSAERTGGSVSTLTIQRTQQEDSAVYLCASSLFAFEQFFGPGTRLTVL.

This clone has only one observation. The CDR3 loop reads CASSLDSKTPSTDTQYF. The DNA of the CDR3 is TGTGCCAGCAGCTTGGATTCTAAAACCCCTAGCACAGATACGCAGTATTTT. The chain employs TRBV5-4 and TRBJ2-3; D is ambiguous. CDR1 SGHNT and CDR2 YYREEE come from the germline V gene (reference sequence). CDR3 length: 17 residues. The V and J ends lost 0 bases and 0 bases respectively, with 14 bases between them.

This chain joins TRBV5-1 and TRBJ2-7; TRBD2 matches at 11 bases. The ends lost 3 bases at V and 5 bases at J; junction bases unmatched: 10. There are 16 residues in the CDR3. Germline CDR1 and CDR2: SGHRS and YFSETQ. The CDR3 here is CASSSSTSGSPHEQYF. CDR3 DNA sequence: TGCGCCAGCAGCTCATCTACTAGCGGGAGTCCCCACGAGCAGTACTTC.

The V gene is TRBV19, the J gene TRBJ2-7, with TRBD1 matching over 12 bases. Germline V gene sequence: CDR1 LNHDA, CDR2 SQIVND (reference sequence). The CDR3 loop spans 14 amino acids. The V gene end was trimmed by 6 bases and the J gene end by 6 bases; junction bases not matched to a gene: 6. As DNA, the CDR3 is TGTGCCAGTAGCCCGGGACAGGGGGCCGGCGAGCAGTACTTC. The encoded protein is CASSPGQGAGEQYF.